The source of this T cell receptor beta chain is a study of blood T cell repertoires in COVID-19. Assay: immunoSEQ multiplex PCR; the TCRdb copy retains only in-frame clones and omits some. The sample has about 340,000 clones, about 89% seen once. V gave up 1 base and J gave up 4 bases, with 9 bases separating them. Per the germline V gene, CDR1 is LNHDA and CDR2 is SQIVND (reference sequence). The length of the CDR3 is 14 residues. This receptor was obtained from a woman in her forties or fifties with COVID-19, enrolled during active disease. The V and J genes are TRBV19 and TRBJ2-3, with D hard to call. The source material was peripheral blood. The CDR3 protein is CASSIGPFADTQYF. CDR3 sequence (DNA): TGTGCCAGTAGTATAGGGCCTTTTGCAGATACGCAGTATTTT.